The source of this TCR beta chain is a study of Tregs in tolerant kidney transplant recipients. Points from the study as a whole: This study did not directly address biological reproducibility.

The CDR3 has 15 amino acids. The ends lost 2 bases at V and 11 bases at J; junction bases unmatched: 15. Germline-derived CDR1 and CDR2 are SGHRS and YFSETQ. Regarding this clone: Its antigen is as yet unknown.

Generated by immunoSEQ multiplex PCR, the TCRdb table keeps only in-frame clones and is missing some. This table has about 31,000 clones, approximately 80% appearing once. The source of this sequence is a human donor in good health. V is TRBV5-1 and J is TRBJ1-1, with 7 bases matching TRBD1. Sequencing was done on a sample of Tregs from blood cultured with allogeneic cells. DNA of the CDR3: TGCGCCAGCAGCTTTTCGGAGACAGGGAGGTCTTTGGCTTTCTTT. Protein: CASSFSETGRSLAFF.